This T cell receptor (beta chain) was recorded in a study of shared clonotypes between healthy human individuals. V was clipped by 6 bases and J by 0 bases; unmatched bases: 11. The germline gives CDR1 KGHSH, CDR2 LQKENI. CDR3 length: 17 residues. Profiling relied on immunoSEQ multiplex PCR, and the TCRdb table lists in-frame clones only, not all of them. The sample lists around 2.3 million clones, around 95% occurring once. The V gene is TRBV18, the J gene TRBJ2-7, with 10 bases identical to TRBD1. This TCR was sampled from a man aged 18-30 years in good health. Sequences were obtained from naive CD4+ T cells sorted from blood. The subset here: CD45RA+ positively selected. The CDR3 protein is CASSGTGTGAFSYEQYF. CDR3 DNA: TGTGCCAGCTCTGGAACGGGGACAGGGGCCTTCTCCTACGAGCAGTACTTC.